A single TCR beta chain is shown here with its context. The antigen remains undetermined. Study-level results: Tumor memory CD4+ T cell TCR gene usage was found to cluster with blood and lymph node memory CD4+ cells and with lymph node naive CD4+ cells.

After constant-region reverse-primer amplification, full-length variable regions underwent semi-nested PCR with Nested Universal Primer A. TCRdb recomputed calls from the 5' RACE reads with MiXCR, one row per CDR3 protein. The top ten clones hold about 2% of a sample with fewer than 25,000 distinct CDR3 sequences, less than 40% of them seen once. Sequenced: tumor-infiltrating naive CD4+ T cells sorted from the breast tumor. Described subset: naive CD4+ T cells, CD4+CD45RA+CD25-. This TCR was sampled from a female donor with breast cancer.

The CDR3 DNA follows: TGTGCCAGCAGCGTAGGCGGCCTCTCCTACAATGAGCAGTTCTTC. Translating gives CASSVGGLSYNEQFF. This chain connects TRBV9 to TRBJ2-1; D is ambiguous. CDR1 and CDR2 from the germline V gene are SGDLS and YYNGEE. The CDR3 contains 15 residues. Between the trimmed V and J ends, which lost 0 bases and 0 bases, there was a span of 7 bases.